This TCR beta chain is drawn from a study of identical twins. Study results and caveats: Conclusions came from cross-sectional statistical analysis, not from following the same donors.

Trimming at V came to 3 bases and at J to 4 bases, leaving 7 bases not matched to a gene. There are 15 residues in the CDR3. In germline, CDR1 is MGHDK, CDR2 SYGVNS. Notes on this clonotype: No antigen is known for it.

TCRdb called the 5' RACE reads again in MiXCR, with one record for every CDR3 protein. The sample carries 600,000 to 700,000 distinct CDR3 sequences, 20% to 25% recorded once. These same records also appear under a second study, on T cells expressing NK-cell markers.

This TCR was recovered from a woman between 18 and 29 years old in good health. The rearrangement joins TRBV25-1 to TRBJ2-5, with 8 bases fitting TRBD1. The specimen sequenced was PBMCs. CDR3 region: CASSDVRGTGETQYF. CDR3 in DNA: TGTGCCAGCAGTGATGTCAGGGGGACAGGAGAGACCCAGTACTTC.